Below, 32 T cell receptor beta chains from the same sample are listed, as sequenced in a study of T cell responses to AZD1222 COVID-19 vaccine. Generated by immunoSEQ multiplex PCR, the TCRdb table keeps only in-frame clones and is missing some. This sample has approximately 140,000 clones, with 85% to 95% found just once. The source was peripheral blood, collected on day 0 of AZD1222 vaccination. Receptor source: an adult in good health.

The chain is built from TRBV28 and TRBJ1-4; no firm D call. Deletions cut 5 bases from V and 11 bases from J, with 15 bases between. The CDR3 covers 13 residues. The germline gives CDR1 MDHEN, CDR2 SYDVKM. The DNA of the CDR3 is TGTGCCAGCAGTCCCCAACACGGGGAGAAACTGTTTTTT. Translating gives CASSPQHGEKLFF. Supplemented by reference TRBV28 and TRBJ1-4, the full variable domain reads DVKVTQSSRYLVKRTGEKVFLECVQDMDHENMFWYRQDPGLGLRLIYFSYDVKMKEKGDIPEGYSVSREKKERFSLILESASTNQTSMYLCASSPQHGEKLFFGSGTQLSVL.

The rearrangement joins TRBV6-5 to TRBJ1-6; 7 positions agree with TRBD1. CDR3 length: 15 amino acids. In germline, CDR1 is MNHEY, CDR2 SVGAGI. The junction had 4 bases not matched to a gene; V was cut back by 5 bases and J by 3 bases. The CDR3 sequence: CASSRDRVYNSPLHF. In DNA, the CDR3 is TGTGCCAGCAGTCGCGACAGGGTCTATAATTCACCCCTCCACTTT.

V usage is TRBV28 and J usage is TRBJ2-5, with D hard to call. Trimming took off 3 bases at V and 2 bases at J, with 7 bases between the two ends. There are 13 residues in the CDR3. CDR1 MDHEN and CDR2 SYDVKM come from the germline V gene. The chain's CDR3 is CASSFVQQETQYF. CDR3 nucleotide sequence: TGTGCCAGCAGTTTTGTGCAGCAAGAGACCCAGTACTTC.

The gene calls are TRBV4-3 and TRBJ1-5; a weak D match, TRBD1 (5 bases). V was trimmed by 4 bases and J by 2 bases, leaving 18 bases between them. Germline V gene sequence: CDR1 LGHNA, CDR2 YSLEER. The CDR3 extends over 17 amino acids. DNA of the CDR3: TGCGCCAGCAGCCCGTCTCAGGGAGGGTGGGGCAATCAGCCCCAGCATTTT. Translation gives CASSPSQGGWGNQPQHF.

Here the CDR3 DNA reads TGCGCCAGCAGCGACAGGGTGGCGAACACTGAAGCTTTCTTT. Protein: CASSDRVANTEAFF. The genes are TRBV5-1 and TRBJ1-1; 7 bases fit TRBD1. Trimming at V came to 4 bases and at J to 1 base, leaving 4 bases not matched to a gene. In germline, CDR1 is SGHRS, CDR2 YFSETQ. This CDR3 is built from 14 residues.

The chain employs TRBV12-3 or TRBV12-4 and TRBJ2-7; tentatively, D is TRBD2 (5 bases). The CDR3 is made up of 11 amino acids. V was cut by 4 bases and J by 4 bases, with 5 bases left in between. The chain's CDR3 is CASSSGYEQYV. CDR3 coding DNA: TGTGCCAGCAGTTCGGGGTACGAGCAGTACGTC.

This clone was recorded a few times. CDR3 amino acids: CAWSSLEENSPLHF. The CDR3 coding sequence is TGTGCCTGGAGTTCCCTGGAGGAGAATTCACCCCTCCACTTT. The V and J genes are TRBV30 and TRBJ1-6; D gene ambiguous. Trimming removed 2 bases at V and 7 bases at J, with 12 bases between. The CDR3 contains 14 residues. Germline CDR1 reads GTSNPN; CDR2 reads SVGIG (reference sequence).

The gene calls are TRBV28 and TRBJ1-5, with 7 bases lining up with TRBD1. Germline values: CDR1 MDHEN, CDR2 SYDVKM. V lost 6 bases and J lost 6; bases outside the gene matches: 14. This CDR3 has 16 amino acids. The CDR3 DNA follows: TGTGCCAGCAGCCAATCCCCTAGGGGGCGGTCTCAGCCCCAGCATTTT. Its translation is CASSQSPRGRSQPQHF.

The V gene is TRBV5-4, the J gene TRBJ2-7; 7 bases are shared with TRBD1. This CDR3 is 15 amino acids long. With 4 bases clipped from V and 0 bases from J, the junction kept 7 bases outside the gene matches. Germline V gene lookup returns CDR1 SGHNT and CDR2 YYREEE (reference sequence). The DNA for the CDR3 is TGTGCCAGCAGCATACAGGGGTCTCCCTCCTACGAGCAGTACGTC. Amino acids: CASSIQGSPSYEQYV.

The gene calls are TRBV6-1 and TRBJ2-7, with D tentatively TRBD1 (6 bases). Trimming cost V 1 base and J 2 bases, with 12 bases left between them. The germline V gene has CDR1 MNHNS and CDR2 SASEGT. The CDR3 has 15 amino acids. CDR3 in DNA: TGTGCCAGCAGTGAAGTTGGGGACACAGCCTACGAGCAGTACGTC. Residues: CASSEVGDTAYEQYV.

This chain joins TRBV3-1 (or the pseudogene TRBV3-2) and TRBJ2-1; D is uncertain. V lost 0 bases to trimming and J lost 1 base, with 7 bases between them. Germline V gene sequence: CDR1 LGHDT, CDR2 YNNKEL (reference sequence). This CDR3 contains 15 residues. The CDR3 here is CASSQDHNSYNEQFF. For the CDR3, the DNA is TGTGCCAGCAGCCAAGATCATAATTCCTACAATGAGCAGTTCTTC.

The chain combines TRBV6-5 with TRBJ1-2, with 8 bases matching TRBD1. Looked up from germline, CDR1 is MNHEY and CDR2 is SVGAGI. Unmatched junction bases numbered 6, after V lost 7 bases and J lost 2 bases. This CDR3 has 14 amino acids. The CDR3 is CASTLGQANYGYTF. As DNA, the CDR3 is TGTGCCAGCACCCTGGGACAGGCGAACTATGGCTACACCTTC.

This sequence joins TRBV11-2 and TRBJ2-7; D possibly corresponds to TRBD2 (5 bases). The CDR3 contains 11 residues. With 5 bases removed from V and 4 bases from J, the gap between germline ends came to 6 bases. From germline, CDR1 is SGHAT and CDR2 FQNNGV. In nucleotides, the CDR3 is TGTGCCAGCAGCCGAGGGTACGAGCAGTACGTC. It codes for CASSRGYEQYV.

The CDR3 is CASSFTGTLSYNEQFF. The CDR3 DNA reads as TGCGCCAGCAGCTTCACCGGGACACTGTCCTACAATGAGCAGTTCTTC. V and J are TRBV5-1 and TRBJ2-1; TRBD1 might be the D (6 bases). The V gene lost 2 bases and the J gene lost 1 base, with 13 bases spanning the gap. CDR3 length: 16 residues. Germline CDR1 is SGHRS and CDR2 is YFSETQ.

The CDR3 is CATSPLGWVDSGNTIYF. CDR3 nucleotide sequence: TGTGCCACCAGCCCCCTCGGCTGGGTAGACTCTGGAAACACCATATATTTT. The chain is built from TRBV15 and TRBJ1-3; D is unresolved. Per germline, CDR1 LNHNV and CDR2 YYDKDF (reference sequence). V lost 5 bases, J lost 0 bases, and 17 bases lay in between. The CDR3 has 17 residues.

The CDR3 spells CASRGQGANEKLFF. Written as DNA, the CDR3 is TGTGCCAGCAGGGGCCAGGGGGCGAATGAAAAACTGTTTTTT. V is TRBV19 and J is TRBJ1-4; 8 nucleotides align to TRBD1. The CDR3 has 14 amino acids. Germline V gene lookup returns CDR1 LNHDA and CDR2 SQIVND (reference sequence). V shed 9 bases and J 5 bases; nucleotides not matched to a gene: 8.

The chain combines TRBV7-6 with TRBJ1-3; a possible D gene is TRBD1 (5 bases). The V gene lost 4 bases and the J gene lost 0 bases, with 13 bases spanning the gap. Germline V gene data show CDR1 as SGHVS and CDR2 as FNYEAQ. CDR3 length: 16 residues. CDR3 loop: CASSSGRSSSGNTIYF. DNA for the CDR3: TGTGCCAGCAGCTCGGGACGTTCAAGCTCTGGAAACACCATATATTTT.

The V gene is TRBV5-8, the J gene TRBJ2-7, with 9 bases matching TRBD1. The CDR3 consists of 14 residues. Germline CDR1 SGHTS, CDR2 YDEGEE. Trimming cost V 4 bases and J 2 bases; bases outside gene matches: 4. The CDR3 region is CASSPRDRAYEQYV. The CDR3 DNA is TGTGCCAGCAGCCCTCGGGACAGGGCCTACGAGCAGTACGTC.

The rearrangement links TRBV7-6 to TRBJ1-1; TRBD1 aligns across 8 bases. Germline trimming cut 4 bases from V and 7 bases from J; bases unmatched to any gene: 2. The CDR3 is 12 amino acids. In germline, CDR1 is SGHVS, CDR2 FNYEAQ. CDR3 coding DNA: TGTGCCAGCAGCTCAGGACAGGGTGAAGCTTTCTTT. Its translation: CASSSGQGEAFF.

In nucleotides, the CDR3 is TGCGCCAGCAGCCAAGATCACGACAGGGGAAGAACTGGCTACACCTTC. It codes for CASSQDHDRGRTGYTF. The rearrangement links TRBV4-3 to TRBJ1-2; the match to TRBD1 covers 8 bases. The CDR3 length is 16 residues. The ends lost 0 bases at V and 7 bases at J; junction bases unmatched: 10. Germline values: CDR1 LGHNA, CDR2 YSLEER.

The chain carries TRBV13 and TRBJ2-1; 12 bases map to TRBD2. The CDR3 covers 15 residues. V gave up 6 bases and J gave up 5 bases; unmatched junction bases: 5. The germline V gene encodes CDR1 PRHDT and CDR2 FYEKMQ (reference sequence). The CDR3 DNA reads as TGTGCCAGCAGGGAAGGACTAGCGGGAAACAATGAGCAGTTCTTC. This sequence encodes CASREGLAGNNEQFF.

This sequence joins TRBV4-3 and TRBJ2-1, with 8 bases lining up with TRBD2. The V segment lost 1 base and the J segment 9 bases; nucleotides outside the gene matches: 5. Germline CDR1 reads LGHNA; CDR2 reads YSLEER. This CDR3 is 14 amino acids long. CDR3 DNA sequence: TGCGCCAGCAGCCAAGCCGCGGGGGGCGGTGAGCAGTTCTTC. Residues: CASSQAAGGGEQFF.

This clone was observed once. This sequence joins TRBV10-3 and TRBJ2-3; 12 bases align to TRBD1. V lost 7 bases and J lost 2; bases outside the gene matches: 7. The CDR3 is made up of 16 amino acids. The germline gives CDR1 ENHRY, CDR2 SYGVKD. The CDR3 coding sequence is TGTGCCATCAACTCCGGGACAGGGGGCGCCACAGATACGCAGTATTTT. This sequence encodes CAINSGTGGATDTQYF.

In nucleotides, the CDR3 is TGCAGTGCTAGTATCACGGCGGGACCTAATTCACCCCTCCACTTT. It specifies CSASITAGPNSPLHF. The genes are TRBV20-1 and TRBJ1-6; weak D call: TRBD1 (5 bases). CDR1 and CDR2 from the germline V gene are DFQATT and SNEGSKA (reference sequence). The CDR3 is 15 residues long. V was clipped by 3 bases and J by 6 bases, with 15 bases between them.

The CDR3: CASSLTVEAFF. DNA of the CDR3: TGTGCCAGCAGTCTGACCGTGGAAGCTTTCTTT. This chain joins TRBV6-6 and TRBJ1-1; unclear D gene. The CDR3 loop spans 11 amino acids. Germline V gene data show CDR1 as MNHNY and CDR2 as SVGAGI (reference sequence). The ends were cut back, 5 bases at V and 8 bases at J, with 9 bases in the middle.

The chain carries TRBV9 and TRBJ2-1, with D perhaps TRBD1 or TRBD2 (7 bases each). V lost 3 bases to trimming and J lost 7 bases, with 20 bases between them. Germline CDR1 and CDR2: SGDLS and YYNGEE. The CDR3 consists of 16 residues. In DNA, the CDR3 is TGTGCCAGCAGCGATCCAGGGGAGGGGGCGCTTAATGAGCAGTTCTTC. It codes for CASSDPGEGALNEQFF.

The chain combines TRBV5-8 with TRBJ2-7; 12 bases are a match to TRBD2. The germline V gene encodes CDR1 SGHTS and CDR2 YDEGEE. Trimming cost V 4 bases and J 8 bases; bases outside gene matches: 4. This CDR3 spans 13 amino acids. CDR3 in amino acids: CASSLAGGPKQYV. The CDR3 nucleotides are TGTGCCAGCAGCCTAGCGGGGGGGCCTAAGCAGTACGTC.

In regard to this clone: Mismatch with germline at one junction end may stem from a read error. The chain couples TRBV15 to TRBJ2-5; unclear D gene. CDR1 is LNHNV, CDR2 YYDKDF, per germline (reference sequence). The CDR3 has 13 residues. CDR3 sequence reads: CATSRKTEEAQYF. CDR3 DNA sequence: TGTGCCACCAGCAGAAAGACTGAAGAGGCCCAGTACTTC.

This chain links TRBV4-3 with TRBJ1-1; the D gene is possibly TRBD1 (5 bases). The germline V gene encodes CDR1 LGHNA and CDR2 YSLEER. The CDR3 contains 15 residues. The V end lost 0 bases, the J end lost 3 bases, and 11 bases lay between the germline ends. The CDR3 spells CASSQDNGRDTEAFF. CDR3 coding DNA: TGCGCCAGCAGCCAAGATAACGGCAGGGACACTGAAGCTTTCTTT.

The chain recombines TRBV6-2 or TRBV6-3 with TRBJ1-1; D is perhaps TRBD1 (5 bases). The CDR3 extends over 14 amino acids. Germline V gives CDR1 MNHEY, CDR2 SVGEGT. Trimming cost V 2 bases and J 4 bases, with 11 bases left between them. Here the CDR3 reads CASSYVQGGTEAFF. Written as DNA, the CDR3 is TGTGCCAGCAGTTACGTCCAGGGCGGCACTGAAGCTTTCTTT.

The CDR3 nucleotides are TGTGCCAGCACCGAAGGGGGTAGCAATCAGCCCCAGCATTTT. Protein product: CASTEGGSNQPQHF. The rearrangement uses TRBV28 and TRBJ1-5; a weak D match, TRBD1 (6 bases). The CDR3 runs to 14 residues. The ends were cut back, 7 bases at V and 0 bases at J, with 10 bases in the middle. Germline lookup yields CDR1 MDHEN and CDR2 SYDVKM.

DNA of the CDR3: TGTGCCAGCTCACCAACTGGGGACCAGAGCTCTGGAAACACCATATATTTT. Translating it yields CASSPTGDQSSGNTIYF. This chain joins TRBV18 and TRBJ1-3, with a tentative D call TRBD1 (5 bases). This CDR3 is 17 amino acids long. The germline gives CDR1 KGHSH, CDR2 LQKENI. Trimming shortened V by 2 bases and J by 0 bases, and 14 bases separated the two germline ends. The whole variable domain, remainder taken from reference TRBV18 and TRBJ1-3, is NAGVMQNPRHLVRRRGQEARLRCSPMKGHSHVYWYRQLPEEGLKFMVYLQKENIIDESGMPKERFSAEFPKEGPSILRIQQVVRGDSAAYFCASSPTGDQSSGNTIYFGEGSWLTVV.